What follows describes a single T cell receptor beta chain. Its antigen is as yet unknown. This sample is part of a study of blood T cells in healthy people across ages. General study points: Long-lived donors had more naive CD4+ cells and higher diversity than aged donors.

Ten milliliters of peripheral blood were drawn from each donor into EDTA-treated tubes. There were at least 6 micrograms of total RNA extracted from every sample. A second roughly 6 to 12 cycle PCR used barcoded and J-beta primers. TCRdb re-called the 5' RACE reads through MiXCR, storing one row per CDR3 protein. The table lists 1.5 million or so distinct CDR3 sequences, around two fifths of them singletons, with 7% to 9% in the top ten. This TCR came from a young woman in good health. The sequencing input was blood.

In DNA, the CDR3 is TGTGCCAGCAGTATAAGCGGGGTTAGGGCAGATACGCAGTATTTT. Translation gives CASSISGVRADTQYF. This chain joins TRBV12-3 or TRBV12-4 and TRBJ2-3, with TRBD2 identical over 7 bases. The V gene end was trimmed by 5 bases and the J gene end by 4 bases; junction bases not matched to a gene: 9. This CDR3 contains 15 residues.